This TCR beta chain originates from a study of blood T cell repertoires in COVID-19. Clinical history reported by participants formed the basis on which cohorts were assigned. TCRdb keeps only in-frame clones here, not all; method: immunoSEQ multiplex PCR. The profile shows around 290,000 clones, over 75% of them singletons. The CDR3 covers 16 residues. Per germline, CDR1 SGHTA and CDR2 FQGNSA. Trimming pared 1 base from V and 6 bases from J, leaving 15 bases between. The sequenced sample was PBMCs or T cells enriched from blood (not recorded which). The chain recombines TRBV7-2 with TRBJ2-2; D is uncertain. The receptor's source is a woman under 40 who had recovered from COVID-19. CDR3 sequence reads: CASSLVRLSISGELFF. Here the CDR3 DNA reads TGTGCCAGCAGCTTAGTACGTCTTAGTATTTCCGGGGAGCTGTTTTTT.